This T cell receptor beta chain was recorded in a study of blood T cell repertoires in COVID-19 (dated by TCRdb to about 2020). Notes on the research overall: The collaborator samples originated in the United States, Italy and Spain and spanned the acute and convalescent phases of COVID-19. The prospective study material was composed of cDNA or gDNA derived from T cells, B-cell-depleted T cells, or PBMCs. Deeply sampled blood TCRbeta repertoires from subjects exposed to, actively infected with, or recovered from COVID-19 were included in the dataset. The repertoires were released in a freely available public database meant as a resource for research on the immune response to SARS-CoV-2. Samples came from the ongoing ImmuneRACE study (first 160 participants) plus 1,254 subjects from 6 global collaborators. The sample metadata nearly always contained a de-identified subject ID, COVID-19 status, age in years and sex. Where HLA class I and class II types were available, the types were taken from metadata supplied by the sample provider, not from assay-based typing.

Note on this clone: Its antigen remains undetermined. No base-level quality is on record; no much larger clone is a single base apart.

What the authors observed across the whole study: The amount of clinical and demographic metadata varied by source and participant and was provided uncurated.

TCRbeta CDR3 regions were amplified from genomic DNA using the immunoSEQ Assay, a bias-controlled multiplex PCR. From the authors' description of their analysis: The number of nucleated cells in each sample was estimated from the amplification of reference gene primers within the assay. Sequence reads were collapsed and filtered to measure the absolute abundance of every unique TCRbeta CDR3 rearrangement. For each sample, productive Simpson clonality was calculated as the square root of Simpson's diversity index across productive rearrangements. Held by TCRdb, this immuneACCESS table contains in-frame sequences only and omits some clones. Under half of the omission traces to an unresolved V gene where checked; the cause of the rest is unknown. D and trimming come from the DNA, and the V and J calls and clone size come from that table. The sample yields a few hundred thousand clones; 82% were counted once. Jointly, the top ten make up approximately 3.8% of the sample.

Collaborating institutions collected whole blood in K2EDTA tubes following their own protocols. For TCRbeta analysis, collaborator samples were shipped as frozen whole blood, as isolated PBMCs, or as DNA extracted from either sample type. Relative to germline, V is 4 bases shorter and J is 4 bases shorter, with 16 bases between their ends. Measured from the cysteine to the phenylalanine, the CDR3 is 15 residues long. The retained sequence is limited to the CDR3, 45 bases, with the frame set at the first base. CDR1 SEHNR and CDR2 FQNEAQ are derived from the germline V gene (reference sequence). This TCR came from a woman of 80 years or more with acute or convalescent COVID-19. The rearranged chain carries TRBV7-9 and TRBJ1-1; TRBD1 is perhaps the D gene, given 5 matching bases. Material: peripheral blood. The CDR3 amino acid sequence is: CASSSRGGSGTEAFF. DNA sequence: TGTGCCAGCAGCTCGCGGGGCGGTTCGGGCACTGAAGCTTTCTTT.